A selection of T cell receptor beta chains follows, all from one sample in a study of control samples from healthy donors and cancer patients. TCRdb's copy holds only in-frame clones and misses some; the assay was immunoSEQ multiplex PCR. The table includes roughly 130,000 clones, around 96% detected once. Sequenced sample: blood. The receptors were sampled from a young man in good health. CDR3s include the opening cysteine and the closing phenylalanine or tryptophan. A D gene is named only where the DNA matches it firmly. Only some rows state a clone size, as once, few, many or a class for expanded clones.

TGTGCCAGCAGGGGGGGATACTACGAGCAGTACTTC CASRGGYYEQYF TRBJ2-7 TRBV6-5 - -
TGTGCCAGCAGCTTAAACAGGGGATATAGCAATCAGCCCCAGCATTTT CASSLNRGYSNQPQHF TRBJ1-5 TRBV11-3 - TRBD1
TGTGCCAGCAGGGCAGGGAACACCGGGGAGCTGTTTTTT CASRAGNTGELFF TRBJ2-2 TRBV9 - -
TGTGCCAGCAGCTTAAGGGCAGGGCCTAATCAGCCCCAGCATTTT CASSLRAGPNQPQHF TRBJ1-5 TRBV7-2 - -
TGTGCCACCAGTGACTTTAAGACAGATACGCAGTATTTT CATSDFKTDTQYF TRBJ2-3 TRBV24-1 once -
TGTGCCAGCAGGCGGCTTGGTAATGAAAAACTGTTTTTT CASRRLGNEKLFF TRBJ1-4 TRBV11-2 - -
TGTGCCTGGAGTGTACCACAAGGCAATCAGCCCCAGCATTTT CAWSVPQGNQPQHF TRBJ1-5 TRBV30 - -
TGTGCCAGCAGTGAAAAGGGGTGGAATTCACCCCTCCACTTT CASSEKGWNSPLHF TRBJ1-6 TRBV6-1 - -
TGTGCCAGCAGTTTAACACTGTACAATCAGCCCCAGCATTTT CASSLTLYNQPQHF TRBJ1-5 TRBV6-5 - -
TGTGCCAGCAGCTTAAAGGGGTTAGCAAACACAGATACGCAGTATTTT CASSLKGLANTDTQYF TRBJ2-3 TRBV7-2 - -
TGTGCCAGCAGCCCCACTGCCCTAACTAGCGCCGCCCAAGAGACCCAGTACTTC CASSPTALTSAAQETQYF TRBJ2-5 TRBV3-1/TRBV3-2 once TRBD2
TGTGCCAGCAGTTTAAGGGTCGGGGGCGGTAATGGCTACACCTTC CASSLRVGGGNGYTF TRBJ1-2 TRBV27 - -
TGCGCCAGCAGCTTGGAGCTCTCTGGAAACACCATATATTTT CASSLELSGNTIYF TRBJ1-3 TRBV5-1 - -
TGTGCCTGGAGTCGGGGGGGATATAGCAATCAGCCCCAGCATTTT CAWSRGGYSNQPQHF TRBJ1-5 TRBV30 - -
TGTGCCAGCTCACCCCTGACAGGGGGCTACACCTTC CASSPLTGGYTF TRBJ1-2 TRBV18 - TRBD1
TGTGCCAGCAGGGACGGGAGTCGGGACGGGACCCAGTACTTC CASRDGSRDGTQYF TRBJ2-5 TRBV3-1/TRBV3-2 - -
TGTGCCAGCAGCTCTGGGGACAGGACAAATAGCAATCAGCCCCAGCATTTT CASSSGDRTNSNQPQHF TRBJ1-5 TRBV5-8 - TRBD1
TGCGCCAGCACGCAGACAGCGAACACCGGGGAGCTGTTTTTT CASTQTANTGELFF TRBJ2-2 TRBV4-3 - -
TGCAGCGCGGGGACCAGGGCAGCGTCCTACGAGCAGTACTTC CSAGTRAASYEQYF TRBJ2-7 TRBV29-1 once -
TGTGCCAGCAGTTACGGCGACGACAGGGACGAAAAACTGTTTTTT CASSYGDDRDEKLFF TRBJ1-4 TRBV6-5 - TRBD1
TGCAGCGTTGCTTGGGGTGTCGGCGAGCAGTACTTC CSVAWGVGEQYF TRBJ2-7 TRBV29-1 - -
TGTGCCAGCAGCCAAGGAGGTAACCATCAGCCCCAGCATTTT CASSQGGNHQPQHF TRBJ1-5 TRBV14 - -
TGTGCCAGCAGCCCCCTGGGGACTAGCGGGGGCTACGGAGATACGCAGTATTTT CASSPLGTSGGYGDTQYF TRBJ2-3 TRBV7-3 once TRBD2
TGTGCCAGCAGCCGGACCACCGGGGAGCTGTTTTTT CASSRTTGELFF TRBJ2-2 TRBV27 - -
TGTGCCAGCAGGAGTAGACAGGGGGGGAACACTGAAGCTTTCTTT CASRSRQGGNTEAFF TRBJ1-1 TRBV6-6 - TRBD1
TGTGCCAGCAGCTTAGGGTTAGGGCAGGGGGCGAACACCGGGGAGCTGTTTTTT CASSLGLGQGANTGELFF TRBJ2-2 TRBV11-2 - TRBD1
TGTGCCTGGATCGGACAGTTCTCTGAAAAACTGTTTTTT CAWIGQFSEKLFF TRBJ1-4 TRBV30 - -
TGTGCCAGCAGCCGCAGGGATAGCAATCAGCCCCAGCATTTT CASSRRDSNQPQHF TRBJ1-5 TRBV7-8 - -
TGTGCCAGCAGGGAGCTAGCGGGGGGCTACAATGAGCAGTTCTTC CASRELAGGYNEQFF TRBJ2-1 TRBV6-5 - TRBD2
TGTGCCAGCAGTCGGACGAGGACTAGGGAAGCGTACGAGCAGTACTTC CASSRTRTREAYEQYF TRBJ2-7 TRBV6-2/TRBV6-3 - TRBD2
TGTGCCAGCAGCTCCGTGGGACAGGGGGGGTACAATGAGCAGTTCTTC CASSSVGQGGYNEQFF TRBJ2-1 TRBV7-9 - TRBD1
TGTGCCAGCAGCTTAGCATCCCCGGGACGGATTAATTCACCCCTCCACTTT CASSLASPGRINSPLHF TRBJ1-6 TRBV7-2 - -
TGCGCCAGCAGCGCCCGGGACAGAAACAATGAGCAGTTCTTC CASSARDRNNEQFF TRBJ2-1 TRBV5-1 - TRBD1
TGTGCCAGCAGCTTGATAGATTACGGGACAGCCTCCTACGAGCAGTACTTC CASSLIDYGTASYEQYF TRBJ2-7 TRBV5-8 - TRBD1
TGTGCCAGCAGTAGCATTGAGGGGTCGGTCAGGGGGCATTCTGGAAACACCATATATTTT CASSSIEGSVRGHSGNTIYF TRBJ1-3 TRBV2 - TRBD1
TGTGCCAGCAGCTTCGGGGGGCAGAACACTGAAGCTTTCTTT CASSFGGQNTEAFF TRBJ1-1 TRBV11-2 - -
TGTGCCAGCTCACCCTCTCAGTTAGCTAACTATGGCTACACCTTC CASSPSQLANYGYTF TRBJ1-2 TRBV18 - -
TGTGCCAGCAGCACTACAACGGCTAATGAAAAACTGTTTTTT CASSTTTANEKLFF TRBJ1-4 TRBV7-9 - -
TGTGCCAGCAGTAGTACAGGGCCCAATCAGCCCCAGCATTTT CASSSTGPNQPQHF TRBJ1-5 TRBV5-5 - -
TGTGCCAGCAGCGCTCAGGGGATCCCCTACAATGAGCAGTTCTTC CASSAQGIPYNEQFF TRBJ2-1 TRBV9 once -
TGTGCCAGCAGCTCCCAATCCGCCATTGGGCCAACTAATGAAAAACTGTTTTTT CASSSQSAIGPTNEKLFF TRBJ1-4 TRBV9 - -
TGTGCCAGCAGAACCGGGACAGGGACCTACGAGCAGTACTTC CASRTGTGTYEQYF TRBJ2-7 TRBV6-1 - TRBD1
TGCGCCAGCAGCTTGGACAGGGGCTATGGCTACACCTTC CASSLDRGYGYTF TRBJ1-2 TRBV5-1 - TRBD1
TGTGCCAGCAGCCCTACCCTATGGACAGGATTACAAGAGACCCAGTACTTC CASSPTLWTGLQETQYF TRBJ2-5 TRBV7-8 - TRBD1
TGTGCCAGCAGCTTACCGGGGGGCTACGAGCAGTACTTC CASSLPGGYEQYF TRBJ2-7 TRBV7-9 - TRBD2
TGTGCCAGCAGCGAGACGGACAGTTATTCACCCCTCCACTTT CASSETDSYSPLHF TRBJ1-6 TRBV7-2 - -
TGTGCCAGCAGCCCCATCTTCACAGGGGGGTATCAGCCCCAGCATTTT CASSPIFTGGYQPQHF TRBJ1-5 TRBV27 - TRBD1
TGCGCCAGCGCGCGGGAACTAGCGGGTTACAATGAGCAGTTCTTC CASARELAGYNEQFF TRBJ2-1 TRBV5-1 - TRBD2